What follows are 22 T cell receptor beta chains derived from one specimen sequenced in a study of T cell responses to AZD1222 COVID-19 vaccine. The protocol was immunoSEQ multiplex PCR, while the TCRdb copy is restricted to in-frame clones and leaves out a portion. The table includes roughly 93,000 clones, 90% detected once. The sample here was peripheral blood, taken on day 0 of AZD1222 vaccination. Receptors originate from an adult in good health.

This clone was seen just once. V usage is TRBV2 and J usage is TRBJ2-4; D gene ambiguous. V lost 6 bases and J 0 bases, leaving 9 bases between the germline ends. The CDR3 has 14 amino acids. Germline CDR1 SNHLY, CDR2 FYNNEI. The CDR3 protein is CASRPRVAKNIQYF. CDR3 DNA sequence: TGTGCCAGCAGACCACGAGTAGCCAAAAACATTCAGTACTTC.

This sequence joins TRBV19 and TRBJ2-1; D possibly matches TRBD1 or TRBD2 (5 bases each). The CDR3 has 15 residues. The germline V and J ends were trimmed by 7 bases and 0 bases, with 13 bases remaining between them. The germline gives CDR1 LNHDA, CDR2 SQIVND (reference sequence). The DNA for the CDR3 is TGTGCCAGTACCCGGGGACGGGCCTCCTACAATGAGCAGTTCTTC. It specifies CASTRGRASYNEQFF.

DNA of the CDR3: TGTGCCAGCAGCCCGACGGGGGCGGGAGTCGGTGGAGAGCAGTACTTC. Translation: CASSPTGAGVGGEQYF. The chain recombines TRBV7-2 with TRBJ2-7; tentative D call: TRBD2 (7 bases). This CDR3 contains 16 residues. The ends were cut back, 5 bases at V and 7 bases at J, with 24 bases in the middle. Germline CDR1 SGHTA, CDR2 FQGNSA.

The V call is TRBV28, the J call TRBJ2-7; D possibly corresponds to TRBD2 (5 bases). This CDR3 contains 14 residues. Germline V gene sequence: CDR1 MDHEN, CDR2 SYDVKM. The V gene lost 2 bases and the J gene lost 1 base, with 9 bases spanning the gap. Here the CDR3 reads CASSLNPGSYEQYF. For the CDR3, the DNA is TGTGCCAGCAGTTTAAATCCGGGATCCTACGAGCAGTACTTC.

CDR3 sequence: CAWGIMAEQYF. CDR3 DNA: TGTGCCTGGGGTATCATGGCCGAGCAGTACTTC. The V gene is TRBV30, the J gene TRBJ2-7; D remains ambiguous. This CDR3 is built from 11 residues. Trimming stripped 5 bases from V and 6 bases from J, with 11 bases between. Germline V lookup: CDR1 GTSNPN, CDR2 SVGIG (reference sequence). The full variable domain, its missing parts supplied by reference TRBV30 and TRBJ2-7, is SQTIHQWPATLVQPVGSPLSLECTVEGTSNPNLYWYRQAAGRGLQLLFYSVGIGQISSEVPQNLSASRPQDRQFILSSKKLLLSDSGFYLCAWGIMAEQYFGPGTRLTVT.

The rearrangement uses TRBV5-8 and TRBJ2-7; 9 nucleotides align to TRBD1. The CDR3 spans 14 residues. Germline V gene lookup returns CDR1 SGHTS and CDR2 YDEGEE. V was clipped by 3 bases and J by 3 bases; unmatched bases: 4. CDR3 sequence (DNA): TGTGCCAGCAGCTCAGGGGGACAGGGCTACGAGCAGTACTTC. It is translated as CASSSGGQGYEQYF.

This chain connects TRBV6-5 to TRBJ2-7; D not resolved. Germline-derived CDR1 and CDR2 are MNHEY and SVGAGI. Trimming pared 0 bases from V and 0 bases from J, leaving 9 bases between. The CDR3 is 15 residues long. In DNA, the CDR3 is TGTGCCAGCAGTTACTCCGCGGATGCCTCCTACGAGCAGTACTTC. Its translation: CASSYSADASYEQYF.

The chain carries TRBV23-1 and TRBJ1-2; no definite D call. TRBV23-1 is noted as an ORF with a role that remains uncertain. The CDR3 spans 12 residues. V was shortened by 7 bases and J by 7 bases, with 13 bases between the two germline ends. The CDR3 reads CASITPPVGYTF. CDR3 coding DNA: TGCGCCAGCATCACACCCCCAGTTGGCTACACCTTC.

The chain employs TRBV28 and TRBJ1-2, with a tentative D call TRBD1 (5 bases). The length of the CDR3 is 11 residues. CDR1 is MDHEN and CDR2 is SYDVKM in the germline V gene. Between the trimmed V and J ends, which lost 6 bases and 8 bases, there was a span of 10 bases. The CDR3 loop reads CASRTAVGYTF. DNA of the CDR3: TGTGCCAGCAGGACAGCCGTGGGCTACACCTTC.

The chain recombines TRBV4-2 with TRBJ2-2; 8 bases agree with TRBD1. This CDR3 is 15 amino acids long. The J segment lost 7 bases and the V segment lost 1 base, leaving 5 bases of the junction unmatched. Germline CDR1 reads LGHNA; CDR2 reads YNFKEQ. The CDR3 coding sequence is TGTGCCAGCAGCCAAGGGCAGGGGGCTGGCGGGGAGCTGTTTTTT. This codes for CASSQGQGAGGELFF.

V usage is TRBV28 and J usage is TRBJ1-3; the D gene is possibly TRBD1 (5 bases). CDR3 length: 15 residues. Germline loops: CDR1 MDHEN, CDR2 SYDVKM. The germline V and J ends were trimmed by 5 bases and 7 bases, with 18 bases remaining between them. DNA of the CDR3: TGTGCCAGCAGTACGGGACCGCGGCTGCGGAACACCATATATTTT. It translates to CASSTGPRLRNTIYF.

The J gene is TRBJ1-6, the V gene TRBV19; 11 nucleotides agree with TRBD1. Germline V gene lookup returns CDR1 LNHDA and CDR2 SQIVND (reference sequence). CDR3 size: 14 residues. V dropped 10 bases and J dropped 10; count of bases not matched to a gene: 9. Here the CDR3 reads CAIGTGGLGSPLHF. CDR3 DNA sequence: TGTGCCATCGGGACAGGGGGTTTAGGATCACCCCTCCACTTT. The complete variable domain, with remaining parts taken from reference TRBV19 and TRBJ1-6, reads DGGITQSPKYLFRKEGQNVTLSCEQNLNHDAMYWYRQDPGQGLRLIYYSQIVNDFQKGDIAEGYSVSREKKESFPLTVTSAQKNPTAFYLCAIGTGGLGSPLHFGNGTRLTVT.

This sequence joins TRBV7-3 and TRBJ2-3; D not certain. CDR1 and CDR2 (germline): SGHTA, FQGTGA. The V end lost 5 bases, the J end lost 5 bases, and 11 bases lay between the germline ends. The CDR3 length is 13 residues. DNA of the CDR3: TGTGCCAGCAGCCCCAATAAGGAAGATACGCAGTATTTT. This encodes CASSPNKEDTQYF.

The genes are TRBV7-2 and TRBJ1-1, with D unresolved. Germline loops: CDR1 SGHTA, CDR2 FQGNSA. The V and J ends lost 4 bases and 1 base respectively, with 7 bases between them. This CDR3 contains 13 residues. The CDR3 reads CASSWGENTEAFF. The CDR3 coding sequence is TGTGCCAGCAGCTGGGGAGAGAACACTGAAGCTTTCTTT.

The gene calls are TRBV20-1 and TRBJ2-7; the D is unclear. Germline lookup yields CDR1 DFQATT and CDR2 SNEGSKA (reference sequence). V was shortened by 3 bases and J by 3 bases, with 6 bases between the two germline ends. The CDR3 has 11 residues. CDR3 amino acids: CSASPVYEQYF. In DNA form, the CDR3 reads TGCAGTGCTAGTCCAGTCTACGAGCAGTACTTC.

The rearrangement joins TRBV28 to TRBJ2-5, with no clear D. V gave up 2 bases and J gave up 1 base, with 8 bases separating them. The germline V gene encodes CDR1 MDHEN and CDR2 SYDVKM. This CDR3 contains 14 residues. CDR3 DNA sequence: TGTGCCAGCAGTTTAGTCAATCCCCAAGAGACCCAGTACTTC. Encoded protein: CASSLVNPQETQYF. Combining the CDR3 with reference TRBV28 and TRBJ2-5 gives the whole variable domain DVKVTQSSRYLVKRTGEKVFLECVQDMDHENMFWYRQDPGLGLRLIYFSYDVKMKEKGDIPEGYSVSREKKERFSLILESASTNQTSMYLCASSLVNPQETQYFGPGTRLLVL.

This clone has only one observation. The gene calls are TRBV15 and TRBJ1-4; D remains unclear. The CDR3 runs to 15 residues. Germline V lookup: CDR1 LNHNV, CDR2 YYDKDF (reference sequence). Trimming shortened V by 5 bases and J by 5 bases, and 15 bases separated the two germline ends. The CDR3 protein is CATSPYRTDNEKLFF. The CDR3 nucleotides are TGTGCCACCAGCCCGTATCGTACAGACAATGAAAAACTGTTTTTT.

This clone occurred a few times. This chain uses TRBV30 with TRBJ2-7; 9 positions agree with TRBD1. CDR1 and CDR2 (germline): GTSNPN, SVGIG (reference sequence). V was pared by 2 bases and J by 4 bases, with 6 bases of the junction left unmatched. CDR3 length equals 14 residues. CDR3 sequence (DNA): TGTGCCTGGAGTACAGGGGGCAGATTGTACGAGCAGTACTTC. It yields the protein CAWSTGGRLYEQYF.

V is TRBV6-2 or TRBV6-3 and J is TRBJ1-5; 7 positions match TRBD1. Per germline, CDR1 MNHEY and CDR2 SVGEGT. Trimming removed 6 bases from V and 4 bases from J; junction bases left unmatched: 9. The CDR3 consists of 15 residues. The CDR3 protein is CASSQGTAKNQPQHF. The CDR3 DNA follows: TGTGCCAGCAGCCAAGGGACAGCAAAGAATCAGCCCCAGCATTTT.

The rearrangement links TRBV5-1 to TRBJ2-3; weak D call: TRBD2 (6 bases). Trimming cost V 4 bases and J 4 bases, with 13 bases left between them. The CDR3 is made up of 14 amino acids. Germline V CDR1 and CDR2: SGHRS, YFSETQ. DNA for the CDR3: TGCGCCAGCAGCCTGGGACTCGTTTCAGATACGCAGTATTTT. This sequence encodes CASSLGLVSDTQYF.

This clone was recorded only once. The J gene is TRBJ1-1, the V gene TRBV5-1; possibly TRBD1 for D (5 bases). With 4 bases removed from V and 0 bases from J, the gap between germline ends came to 10 bases. From germline, CDR1 is SGHRS and CDR2 YFSETQ. This CDR3 is built from 14 residues. CDR3 sequence: CASSLSTVNTEAFF. Written as DNA, the CDR3 is TGCGCCAGCAGCCTATCGACAGTGAACACTGAAGCTTTCTTT.

V and J are TRBV6-5 and TRBJ1-3, with 9 bases aligning to TRBD1. J gave up 2 bases and V 3 bases, and 5 bases lay outside the gene matches. Germline V gene sequence: CDR1 MNHEY, CDR2 SVGAGI. The CDR3 is made up of 16 amino acids. For the CDR3, the DNA is TGTGCCAGCAGTTATTCGACAGGGGGGACTGGAAACACCATATATTTT. This translates into CASSYSTGGTGNTIYF.